This T cell receptor beta chain was captured in a study of shared clonotypes between healthy human individuals. V was pared by 10 bases and J by 2 bases, with 5 bases of the junction left unmatched. This CDR3 has 12 residues. Germline CDR1 SEHNR, CDR2 FQNEAQ (reference sequence). This table comes from immunoSEQ multiplex PCR, and its TCRdb copy is limited to in-frame clones, with some not included. The repertoire has about 1.5 million clones, 95% to 99% of them found once; the top ten carry around 0.47%. The sequencing sample was made of naive CD4+ T cells sorted from blood. Described subset: CD45RA+ positively selected. The chain uses TRBV7-9 and TRBJ2-7, with 7 bases lining up with TRBD1. The source is a man aged 30 to 45 in good health. CDR3 in DNA: TGTGCCACCGGGACAGAAACCTACGAGCAGTACTTC. It encodes CATGTETYEQYF.